One and the same sample provided the 26 T cell receptor beta chains below, sequenced in a study of T cells expressing NK-cell markers. TCRdb re-called the 5' RACE reads, yielding one record per CDR3 amino acid sequence without DNA. Its clone listing holds 440,000 or so distinct CDR3 sequences. Sequencing used blood T cells: a sorted CD56 or NKG2C T cell subset, CD4+ or CD8+ T cells, or bulk PBMC T cells (not recorded which). These receptors originate from a woman between 18 and 70 years old in good health.

The chain recombines TRBV19 with TRBJ2-2. The germline V gene has CDR1 LNHDA and CDR2 SQIVND (reference sequence). This CDR3 comprises 13 residues. CDR3 sequence reads: CASSTLNTGELFF.

The CDR3 sequence is CASSPSASQETQYF. J is TRBJ2-5 and V is TRBV18. There are 14 residues in the CDR3. Germline V CDR1 and CDR2: KGHSH, LQKENI.

This chain uses TRBV29-1 with TRBJ2-6. The V gene's germline CDR1 is SQVTM and CDR2 ANQGSEA. CDR3 length: 15 residues. The CDR3 spells CSVESQGSGANVLTF.

V and J are TRBV20-1 and TRBJ2-1; TCRdb selects TRBD2, and the lack of DNA leaves this call unchecked. CDR3 length equals 15 residues. Germline values: CDR1 DFQATT, CDR2 SNEGSKA (reference sequence). Here the CDR3 reads CSAPSLAGAYNEQFF.

The chain carries TRBV4-3 and TRBJ1-5. The CDR3 extends over 16 amino acids. The V gene's germline CDR1 is LGHNA and CDR2 YSLEER. The CDR3 is CASSQDLGEWNQPQHF.

The chain has TRBV7-9 and TRBJ1-4; absent DNA, TCRdb's TRBD1 call cannot be checked. Germline-derived CDR1 and CDR2 are SEHNR and FQNEAQ (reference sequence). CDR3 size: 13 residues. The CDR3 sequence is CASSDGAGEKLFF. Based on the CDR3 plus reference TRBV7-9 and TRBJ1-4, the full variable domain is DTGVSQNPRHKITKRGQNVTFRCDPISEHNRLYWYRQTLGQGPEFLTYFQNEAQLEKSRLLSDRFSAERPKGSFSTLEIQRTEQGDSAMYLCASSDGAGEKLFFGSGTQLSVL.

The V and J genes are TRBV7-9 and TRBJ2-3; TCRdb's D call of TRBD1 is untestable without DNA. The length of the CDR3 is 14 residues. The germline CDR1 and CDR2 sequences are SEHNR and FQNEAQ (reference sequence). The CDR3 loop is CASSSDRTTDTQYF.

The chain recombines TRBV29-1 with TRBJ1-2. The CDR3 totals 12 residues. Germline values: CDR1 SQVTM, CDR2 ANQGSEA. The CDR3 sequence is CSVRWQREGYTF.

V is TRBV20-1 and J is TRBJ2-3; TCRdb's D call, TRBD1, is unchecked because there is no DNA. The germline V gene has CDR1 DFQATT and CDR2 SNEGSKA (reference sequence). The CDR3 totals 14 residues. The CDR3 region is CSAWDRESTDTQYF.

The rearrangement links TRBV6-2 or TRBV6-3 to TRBJ1-1; with no DNA, the TCRdb D assignment of TRBD1 cannot be verified. This CDR3 spans 14 amino acids. CDR1 is MNHEY, CDR2 SVGEGT, per germline. CDR3 loop: CASRTRPGRTEAFF.

The chain joins TRBV9 to TRBJ2-1; TCRdb reports TRBD2, a call that lacks DNA to check it against. Germline CDR1 SGDLS, CDR2 YYNGEE. There are 14 residues in the CDR3. CDR3 loop: CASSAGTGTVEQFF.

The chain uses TRBV30 and TRBJ2-1. Germline loops: CDR1 GTSNPN, CDR2 SVGIG (reference sequence). The CDR3 is made up of 16 amino acids. The chain's CDR3 is CAWSVLDRSSYNEQFF.

CDR3: CSASATGPSRVTGELFF. This sequence joins TRBV20-1 and TRBJ2-2; TCRdb names TRBD2, which stays unverified in the absence of DNA. Germline CDR1 and CDR2: DFQATT and SNEGSKA (reference sequence). The CDR3 consists of 17 residues.

The rearrangement uses TRBV5-1 and TRBJ1-6; TCRdb's D call, TRBD1, is unchecked because there is no DNA. This CDR3 region has 15 residues. Germline V CDR1 and CDR2: SGHRS, YFSETQ. CDR3 in amino acids: CASSLLGENNSPLHF.

J is TRBJ2-3 and V is TRBV28. The CDR3 extends over 13 amino acids. Germline assignment: CDR1 MDHEN and CDR2 SYDVKM. The CDR3 sequence: CASSRPNTDTQYF.

The chain employs TRBV5-4 and TRBJ2-3; there is no DNA to check the TCRdb D call of TRBD1. Germline values: CDR1 SGHNT, CDR2 YYREEE (reference sequence). CDR3 size: 16 residues. The CDR3 is CASSPLSGTSTDTQYF.

V gene TRBV29-1 combines with J gene TRBJ2-5. Per the germline V gene, CDR1 is SQVTM and CDR2 is ANQGSEA. This CDR3 spans 12 amino acids. CDR3 sequence: CSVVVAGETQYF.

J is TRBJ2-3 and V is TRBV28; TCRdb indicates TRBD1, and absent DNA this call remains unverified. The CDR3 spans 15 residues. Per the germline V gene, CDR1 is MDHEN and CDR2 is SYDVKM. The CDR3 sequence: CASSTSDRKADTQYF.

This chain joins TRBV5-1 and TRBJ2-7. The length of the CDR3 is 14 residues. Germline V gene lookup returns CDR1 SGHRS and CDR2 YFSETQ. CDR3: CASSLGEISYEQYF.

The chain links TRBV2 to TRBJ1-5; TCRdb picks TRBD1, but there is no DNA to check that call. This CDR3 has 15 amino acids. Germline V gene data show CDR1 as SNHLY and CDR2 as FYNNEI. CDR3 loop: CASGTGTGGIQPQHF.

The chain is built from TRBV3-1 and TRBJ1-1; TCRdb's D gene call, TRBD1, goes unchecked for lack of DNA. The germline CDR1 and CDR2 sequences are LGHDT and YNNKEL (reference sequence). CDR3 length: 13 residues. The CDR3 region is CASTRVGTGEAFF.

The chain links TRBV20-1 to TRBJ1-5; TCRdb returns TRBD1, unconfirmable since there is no DNA. Germline V CDR1 and CDR2: DFQATT, SNEGSKA (reference sequence). The CDR3 is made up of 16 amino acids. The CDR3: CSARDQTAVGRQPQHF.

The chain recombines TRBV20-1 with TRBJ1-5. This CDR3 has 16 residues. Germline loops: CDR1 DFQATT, CDR2 SNEGSKA (reference sequence). The CDR3 sequence is CSAGAGGGASNQPQHF.

The chain combines TRBV10-2 with TRBJ1-1. Germline V CDR1 and CDR2: WSHSY, SAAADI. CDR3 length: 16 residues. CDR3 region: CASSESVFGVYTEAFF.

This sequence joins TRBV9 and TRBJ1-6. Germline CDR1 is SGDLS and CDR2 is YYNGEE. The CDR3 is 12 amino acids. This chain's CDR3 is CASSVQNSPLHF.

The gene calls are TRBV9 and TRBJ2-5; TCRdb proposes TRBD2, but this gene call is untestable without DNA. Germline V lookup: CDR1 SGDLS, CDR2 YYNGEE. The CDR3 is 15 residues long. CDR3 in amino acids: CASSPTSGRFETQYF.